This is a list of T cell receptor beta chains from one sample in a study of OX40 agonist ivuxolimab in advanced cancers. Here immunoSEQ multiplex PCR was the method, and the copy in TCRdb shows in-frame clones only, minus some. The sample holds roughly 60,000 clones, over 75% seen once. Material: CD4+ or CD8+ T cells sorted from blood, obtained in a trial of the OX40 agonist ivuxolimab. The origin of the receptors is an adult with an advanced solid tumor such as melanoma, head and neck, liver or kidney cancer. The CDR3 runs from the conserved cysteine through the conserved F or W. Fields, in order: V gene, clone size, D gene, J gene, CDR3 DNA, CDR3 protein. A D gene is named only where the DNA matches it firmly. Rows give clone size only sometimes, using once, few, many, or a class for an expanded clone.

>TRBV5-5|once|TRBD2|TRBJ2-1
TGTGCCAGCAGCCTACTAGCGGGATCCTACAATGAGCAGTTCTTC
CASSLLAGSYNEQFF
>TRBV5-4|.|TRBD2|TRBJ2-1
TGTGCCAGCAGCTTGGGCGCCGGGACTAGCGGGGGGGATGAGCAGTTCTTC
CASSLGAGTSGGDEQFF
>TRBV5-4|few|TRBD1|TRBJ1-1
TGTGCCAGCAGTACCCAGGGGGGAGGAGCTTTCTTT
CASSTQGGGAFF
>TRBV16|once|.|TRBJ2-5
TGTGCCAGCAGCAAATCCGGACAAGAGACCCAGTACTTC
CASSKSGQETQYF
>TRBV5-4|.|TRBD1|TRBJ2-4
TGTGCCAGCAGCTCTCCCGGGACAGGGCGGGGGAAAAACATTCAGTACTTC
CASSSPGTGRGKNIQYF
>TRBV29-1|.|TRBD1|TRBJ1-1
TGCAGCGTTGCTTCAGGGGGCCCTGAAGCTTTCTTT
CSVASGGPEAFF
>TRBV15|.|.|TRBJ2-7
TGTGCCACCAGCAGAGATAGGGCAGGGGACGAGCAGTACTTC
CATSRDRAGDEQYF
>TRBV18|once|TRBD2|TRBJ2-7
TGTGCCAGCTCCCCACGGGAGGGGTCGTACGAGCAGTACTTC
CASSPREGSYEQYF
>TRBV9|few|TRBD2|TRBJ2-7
TGTGCCAGCAGCTTTGGACTAGCGGGAGGTGGCGAGCAGTACTTC
CASSFGLAGGGEQYF
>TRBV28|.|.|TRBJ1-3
TGTGCCAGCATCCCCCCAGGAAGGGGCACCATATATTTT
CASIPPGRGTIYF
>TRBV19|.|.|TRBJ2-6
TGTGCCAGTAGTATTGACAGCTCTGGGGCCAACGTCCTGACTTTC
CASSIDSSGANVLTF
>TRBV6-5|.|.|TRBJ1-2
TGTGCCAGCAGTTACTCGTTCGGAAAGAGCCATGGCTACACCTTC
CASSYSFGKSHGYTF
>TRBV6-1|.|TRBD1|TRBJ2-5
TGTGCCAGCAGTGGGTGGACAGGGCAGGGAGAGACCCAGTACTTC
CASSGWTGQGETQYF
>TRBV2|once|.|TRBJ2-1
TGTGCCAGCAGTGAGGAGGGGGCTAGTGAGCAGTTCTTC
CASSEEGASEQFF
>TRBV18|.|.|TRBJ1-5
TGTGCCAGCTCACCAGCAACGGCTAGCAATCAGCCCCAGCATTTT
CASSPATASNQPQHF
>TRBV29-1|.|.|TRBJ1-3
TGCAGCGCACGGAGGGCCTCTGGAAACACCATATATTTT
CSARRASGNTIYF
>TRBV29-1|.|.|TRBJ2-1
TGCAGCGTTGACGTCCAGGCGGGCCCAAATGAGCAGTTCTTC
CSVDVQAGPNEQFF
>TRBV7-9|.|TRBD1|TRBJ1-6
TGTGCCAGCAGCTCCCACAGGGGGGATTCACCCCTCCACTTT
CASSSHRGDSPLHF
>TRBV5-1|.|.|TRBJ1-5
TGCGCCAGCCCCCCCCCACCCGGTCAGCCCCAGCATTTT
CASPPPPGQPQHF
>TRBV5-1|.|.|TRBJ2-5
TGCGCCAGCAGCTTGGGCAGCTCCCAAGAGACCCAGTACTTC
CASSLGSSQETQYF
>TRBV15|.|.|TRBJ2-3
TGTGCCACCAGCAGAGGGACCCCTAGCACAGATACGCAGTATTTT
CATSRGTPSTDTQYF
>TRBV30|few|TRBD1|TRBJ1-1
TGTGCCTGGAGTAAACCGGGACAGGGGGAGACTGAAGCTTTCTTT
CAWSKPGQGETEAFF
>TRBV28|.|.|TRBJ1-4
TGTGCCAGCAGTTTCTCCGGGGGAAATGAAAAACTGTTTTTT
CASSFSGGNEKLFF
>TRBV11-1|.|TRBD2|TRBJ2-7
TGTGCCAGCAGCGACCCTAAGGGACTATCCTACGAGCAGTACTTC
CASSDPKGLSYEQYF
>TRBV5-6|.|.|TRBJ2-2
TGTGCCAGCAGCTTTGAGGGCTTGAGCACCGGGGAGCTGTTTTTT
CASSFEGLSTGELFF
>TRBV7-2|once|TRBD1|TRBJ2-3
TGTGCCAGCAGCTCGAACAGGGGGTCGGATACGCAGTATTTT
CASSSNRGSDTQYF
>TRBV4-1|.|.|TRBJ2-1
TGCGCCGGGGGGGCCGAGAATGAGCAGTTCTTC
CAGGAENEQFF
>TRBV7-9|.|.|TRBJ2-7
TGTGCCAGCAGCTTAGTTACGGGGCACCACGAGCAGTACTTC
CASSLVTGHHEQYF
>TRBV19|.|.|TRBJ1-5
TGTGCCAGTACCGATTGGCAGGGAAATCAGCCCCAGCATTTT
CASTDWQGNQPQHF